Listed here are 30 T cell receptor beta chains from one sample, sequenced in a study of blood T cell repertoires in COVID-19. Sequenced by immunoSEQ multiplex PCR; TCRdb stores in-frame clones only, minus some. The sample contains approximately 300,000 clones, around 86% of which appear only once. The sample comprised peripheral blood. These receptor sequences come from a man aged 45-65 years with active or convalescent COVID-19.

CDR3: CASSSAGGTDTQYF. CDR3 nucleotide sequence: TGTGCCAGCAGTTCGGCAGGGGGCACAGATACGCAGTATTTT. The chain has TRBV28 and TRBJ2-3, with D perhaps TRBD1 (6 bases). V was pared by 4 bases and J by 1 base, with 9 bases between. CDR1 is MDHEN, CDR2 SYDVKM, per germline. There are 14 residues in the CDR3.

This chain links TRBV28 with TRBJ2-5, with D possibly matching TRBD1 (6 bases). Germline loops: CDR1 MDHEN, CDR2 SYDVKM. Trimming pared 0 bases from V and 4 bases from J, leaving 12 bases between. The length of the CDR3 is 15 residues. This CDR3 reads CASSLWGDMAETQYF. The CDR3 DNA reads TGTGCCAGCAGTTTATGGGGGGACATGGCAGAGACCCAGTACTTC.

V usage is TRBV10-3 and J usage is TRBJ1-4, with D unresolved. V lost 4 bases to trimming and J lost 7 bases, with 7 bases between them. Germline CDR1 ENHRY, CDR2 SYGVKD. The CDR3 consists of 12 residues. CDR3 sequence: CAISGGSEKLFF. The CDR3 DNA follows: TGTGCCATCAGTGGAGGTAGTGAAAAACTGTTTTTT.

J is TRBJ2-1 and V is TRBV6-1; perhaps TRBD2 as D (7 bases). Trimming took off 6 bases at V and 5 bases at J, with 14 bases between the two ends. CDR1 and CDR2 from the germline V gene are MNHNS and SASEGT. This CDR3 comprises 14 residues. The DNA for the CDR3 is TGTGCCAGCAGGGAAACAGGGAGGGACAATGAGCAGTTCTTC. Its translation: CASRETGRDNEQFF.

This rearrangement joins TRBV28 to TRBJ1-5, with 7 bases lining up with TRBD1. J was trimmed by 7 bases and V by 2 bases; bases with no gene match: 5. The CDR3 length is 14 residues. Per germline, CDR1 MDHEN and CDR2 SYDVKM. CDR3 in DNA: TGTGCCAGCAGTTTAGACAGGGAGATCCAGCCCCAGCATTTT. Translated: CASSLDREIQPQHF.

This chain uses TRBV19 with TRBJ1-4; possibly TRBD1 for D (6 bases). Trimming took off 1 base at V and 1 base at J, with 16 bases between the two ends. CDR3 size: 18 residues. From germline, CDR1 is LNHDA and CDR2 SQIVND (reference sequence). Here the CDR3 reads CASSIGGPGRGTNEKLFF. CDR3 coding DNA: TGTGCCAGTAGTATAGGGGGGCCGGGAAGAGGAACTAATGAAAAACTGTTTTTT.

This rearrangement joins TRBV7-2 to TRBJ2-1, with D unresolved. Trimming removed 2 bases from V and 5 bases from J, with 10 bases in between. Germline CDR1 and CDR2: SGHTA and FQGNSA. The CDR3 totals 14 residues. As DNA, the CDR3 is TGTGCCAGCAGCTTACAAAGTTCGGACAATGAGCAGTTCTTC. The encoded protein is CASSLQSSDNEQFF.

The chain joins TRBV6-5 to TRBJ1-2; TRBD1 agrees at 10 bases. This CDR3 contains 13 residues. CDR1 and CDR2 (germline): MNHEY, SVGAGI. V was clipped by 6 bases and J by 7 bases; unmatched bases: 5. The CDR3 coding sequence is TGTGCCAGCAGAGGGACAGGGGAAGTTGGCTACACCTTC. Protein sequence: CASRGTGEVGYTF.

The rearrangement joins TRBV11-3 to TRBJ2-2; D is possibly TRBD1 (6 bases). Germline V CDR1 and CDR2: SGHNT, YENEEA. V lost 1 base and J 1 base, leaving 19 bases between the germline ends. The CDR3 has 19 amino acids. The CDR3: CASSLGFGVGALNTGELFF. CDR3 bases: TGTGCCAGCAGCTTAGGGTTCGGGGTGGGGGCCTTGAACACCGGGGAGCTGTTTTTT.

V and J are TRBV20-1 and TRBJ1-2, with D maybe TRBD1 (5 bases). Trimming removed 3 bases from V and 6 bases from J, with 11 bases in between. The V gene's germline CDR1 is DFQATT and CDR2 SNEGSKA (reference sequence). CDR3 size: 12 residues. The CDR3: CSASGGADGYTF. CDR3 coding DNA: TGCAGTGCTAGTGGCGGGGCCGATGGCTACACCTTC.

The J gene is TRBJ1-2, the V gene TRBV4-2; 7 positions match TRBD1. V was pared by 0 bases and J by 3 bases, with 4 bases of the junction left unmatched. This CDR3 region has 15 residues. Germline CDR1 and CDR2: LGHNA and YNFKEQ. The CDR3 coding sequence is TGTGCCAGCAGCCAAGATGCAGGGGGAGACTATGGCTACACCTTC. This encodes CASSQDAGGDYGYTF.

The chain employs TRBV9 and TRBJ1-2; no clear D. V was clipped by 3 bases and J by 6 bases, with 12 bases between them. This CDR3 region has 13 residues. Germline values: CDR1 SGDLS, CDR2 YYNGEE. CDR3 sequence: CASSARHGNGYTF. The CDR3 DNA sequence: TGTGCCAGCAGCGCGAGACACGGAAATGGCTACACCTTC.

CDR3 nucleotides: TGTGCCAGCAGTCCCCCCGGGGGGGCAGGTGGCTACACCTTC. This translates into CASSPPGGAGGYTF. The chain joins TRBV27 to TRBJ1-2, with a possible D match to TRBD1 (6 bases). CDR1 is MNHEY and CDR2 is SMNVEV in the germline V gene (reference sequence). This CDR3 has 14 residues. With 5 bases removed from V and 7 bases from J, the gap between germline ends came to 17 bases.

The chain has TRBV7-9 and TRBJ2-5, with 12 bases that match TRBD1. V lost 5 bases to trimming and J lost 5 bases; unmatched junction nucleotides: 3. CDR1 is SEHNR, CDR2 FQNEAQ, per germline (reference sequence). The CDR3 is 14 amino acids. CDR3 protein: CASSGTGGGETQYF. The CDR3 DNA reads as TGTGCCAGCAGCGGGACAGGGGGCGGGGAGACCCAGTACTTC.

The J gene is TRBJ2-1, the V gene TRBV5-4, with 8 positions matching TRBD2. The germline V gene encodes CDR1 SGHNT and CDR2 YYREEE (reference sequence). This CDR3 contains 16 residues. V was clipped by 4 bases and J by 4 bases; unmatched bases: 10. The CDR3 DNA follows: TGTGCCAGCAGCCGATATAGCGGGGCCGAGTACAATGAGCAGTTCTTC. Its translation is CASSRYSGAEYNEQFF.

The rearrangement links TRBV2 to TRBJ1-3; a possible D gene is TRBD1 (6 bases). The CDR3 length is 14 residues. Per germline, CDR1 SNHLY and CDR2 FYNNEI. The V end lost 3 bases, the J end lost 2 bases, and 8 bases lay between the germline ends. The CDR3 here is CASSEQGTGNTIYF. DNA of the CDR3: TGTGCCAGCAGTGAGCAGGGGACTGGAAACACCATATATTTT.

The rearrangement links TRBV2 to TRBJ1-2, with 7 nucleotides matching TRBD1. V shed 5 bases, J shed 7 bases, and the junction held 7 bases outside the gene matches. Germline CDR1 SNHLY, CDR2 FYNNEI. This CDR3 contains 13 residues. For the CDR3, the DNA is TGTGCCAGCAGTTTCGACAGGGTCTCTGGCTACACCTTC. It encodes CASSFDRVSGYTF.

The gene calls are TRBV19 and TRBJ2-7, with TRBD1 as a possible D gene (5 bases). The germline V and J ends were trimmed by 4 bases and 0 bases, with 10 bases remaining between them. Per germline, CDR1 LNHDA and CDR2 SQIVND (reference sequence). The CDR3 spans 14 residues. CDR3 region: CASSRRQSSYEQYF. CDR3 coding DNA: TGTGCCAGTAGTAGAAGACAGAGCTCCTACGAGCAGTACTTC.

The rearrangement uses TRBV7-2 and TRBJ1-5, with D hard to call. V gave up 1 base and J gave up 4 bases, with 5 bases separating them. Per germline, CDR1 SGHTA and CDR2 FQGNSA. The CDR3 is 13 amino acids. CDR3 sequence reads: CASSLDGNQPQHF. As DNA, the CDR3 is TGTGCCAGCAGCTTAGACGGGAATCAGCCCCAGCATTTT.

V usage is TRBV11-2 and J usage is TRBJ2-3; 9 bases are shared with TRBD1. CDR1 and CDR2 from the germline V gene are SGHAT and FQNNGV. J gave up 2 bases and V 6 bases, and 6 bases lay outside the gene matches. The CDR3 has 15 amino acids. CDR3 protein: CASRRGDRATDTQYF. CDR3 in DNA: TGTGCCAGCAGGAGAGGGGACAGGGCCACAGATACGCAGTATTTT. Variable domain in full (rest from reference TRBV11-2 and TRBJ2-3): EAGVAQSPRYKIIEKRQSVAFWCNPISGHATLYWYQQILGQGPKLLIQFQNNGVVDDSQLPKDRFSAERLKGVDSTLKIQPAKLEDSAVYLCASRRGDRATDTQYFGPGTRLTVL.

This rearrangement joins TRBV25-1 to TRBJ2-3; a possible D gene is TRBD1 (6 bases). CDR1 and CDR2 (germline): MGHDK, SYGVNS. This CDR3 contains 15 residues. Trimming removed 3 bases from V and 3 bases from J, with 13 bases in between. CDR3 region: CASSEPGARTDTQYF. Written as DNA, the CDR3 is TGTGCCAGCAGTGAGCCAGGGGCTCGTACAGATACGCAGTATTTT.

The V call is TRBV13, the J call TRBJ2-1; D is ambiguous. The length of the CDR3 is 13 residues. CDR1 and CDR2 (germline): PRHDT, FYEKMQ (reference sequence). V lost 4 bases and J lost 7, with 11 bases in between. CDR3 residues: CASSSLRVNEQFF. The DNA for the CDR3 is TGTGCCAGCAGCTCACTGAGAGTAAATGAGCAGTTCTTC.

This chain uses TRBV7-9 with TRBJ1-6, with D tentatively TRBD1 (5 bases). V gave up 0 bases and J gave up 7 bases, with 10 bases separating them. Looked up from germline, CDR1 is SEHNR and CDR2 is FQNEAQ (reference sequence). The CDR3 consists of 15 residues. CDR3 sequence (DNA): TGTGCCAGCAGCTTAGCCTGGGACTTGAATTCACCCCTCCACTTT. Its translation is CASSLAWDLNSPLHF.

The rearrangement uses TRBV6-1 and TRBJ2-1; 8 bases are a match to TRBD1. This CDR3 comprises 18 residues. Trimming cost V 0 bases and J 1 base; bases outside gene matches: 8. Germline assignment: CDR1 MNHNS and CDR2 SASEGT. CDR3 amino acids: CASSEASGGLSSYNEQFF. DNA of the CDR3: TGTGCCAGCAGTGAAGCCTCAGGGGGCCTCTCTTCCTACAATGAGCAGTTCTTC.

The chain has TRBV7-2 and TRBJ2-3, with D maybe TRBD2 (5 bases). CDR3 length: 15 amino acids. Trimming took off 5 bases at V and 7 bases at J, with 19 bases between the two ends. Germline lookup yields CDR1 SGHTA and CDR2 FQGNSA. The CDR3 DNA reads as TGTGCCAGCAGCCTGACGTCCGGGGATTGGAATACGCAGTATTTT. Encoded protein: CASSLTSGDWNTQYF. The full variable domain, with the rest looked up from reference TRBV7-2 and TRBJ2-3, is GAGVSQSPSNKVTEKGKDVELRCDPISGHTALYWYRQSLGQGLEFLIYFQGNSAPDKSGLPSDRFSAERTGGSVSTLTIQRTQQEDSAVYLCASSLTSGDWNTQYFGPGTRLTVL.

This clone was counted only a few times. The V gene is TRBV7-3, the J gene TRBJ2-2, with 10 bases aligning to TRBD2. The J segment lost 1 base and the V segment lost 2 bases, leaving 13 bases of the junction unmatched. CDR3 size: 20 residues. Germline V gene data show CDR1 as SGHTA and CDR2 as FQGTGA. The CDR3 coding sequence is TGTGCCAGCAGCTTAGAGTGGTCGCGGAGCGGGAGGGGGAACACCGGGGAGCTGTTTTTT. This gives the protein CASSLEWSRSGRGNTGELFF.

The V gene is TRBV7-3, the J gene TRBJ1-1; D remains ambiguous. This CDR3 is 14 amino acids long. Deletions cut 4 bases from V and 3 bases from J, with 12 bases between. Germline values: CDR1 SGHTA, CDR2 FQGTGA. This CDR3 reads CASSSSPFYTEAFF. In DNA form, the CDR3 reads TGTGCCAGCAGCTCAAGCCCGTTTTACACTGAAGCTTTCTTT.

The CDR3 nucleotides read TGTGCCAGCAGTTTTAGCGGCAATCAGCCCCAGCATTTT. This codes for CASSFSGNQPQHF. The chain is built from TRBV27 and TRBJ1-5; D uncertain. This CDR3 contains 13 residues. Trimming took 3 bases from V and 2 from J, leaving 5 bases between them. In germline, CDR1 is MNHEY, CDR2 SMNVEV (reference sequence).

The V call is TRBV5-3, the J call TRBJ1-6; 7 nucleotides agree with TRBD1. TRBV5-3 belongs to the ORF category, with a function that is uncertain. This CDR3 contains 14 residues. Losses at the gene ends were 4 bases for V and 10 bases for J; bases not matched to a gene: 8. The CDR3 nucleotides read TGTGCCAGAAGCCCGACAGGGTGCGGCTCACCCCTCCACTTT. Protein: CARSPTGCGSPLHF.

The CDR3 sequence: CASSQGLVLHYGYTF. CDR3 nucleotides: TGTGCCAGCAGCCAGGGACTGGTGCTTCACTATGGCTACACCTTC. The gene calls are TRBV3-1 (or the pseudogene TRBV3-2) and TRBJ1-2; possibly TRBD1 for D (5 bases). Trimming left V 3 bases short and J 3 bases short, with 14 bases between. In germline, CDR1 is LGHDT, CDR2 YNNKEL (reference sequence). This CDR3 spans 15 amino acids.